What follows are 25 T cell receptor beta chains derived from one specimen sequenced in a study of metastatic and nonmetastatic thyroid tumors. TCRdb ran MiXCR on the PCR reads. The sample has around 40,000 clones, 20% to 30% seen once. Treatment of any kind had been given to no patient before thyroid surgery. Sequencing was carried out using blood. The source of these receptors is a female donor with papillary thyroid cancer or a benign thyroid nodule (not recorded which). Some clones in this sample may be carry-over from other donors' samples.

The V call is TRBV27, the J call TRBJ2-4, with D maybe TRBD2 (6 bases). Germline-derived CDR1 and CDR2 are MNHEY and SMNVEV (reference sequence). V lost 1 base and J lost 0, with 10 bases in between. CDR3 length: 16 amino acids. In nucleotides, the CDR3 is TGTGCCAGCAGTTTATGGGGAGGACTAGCCAAAAACATTCAGTACTTC. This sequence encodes CASSLWGGLAKNIQYF.

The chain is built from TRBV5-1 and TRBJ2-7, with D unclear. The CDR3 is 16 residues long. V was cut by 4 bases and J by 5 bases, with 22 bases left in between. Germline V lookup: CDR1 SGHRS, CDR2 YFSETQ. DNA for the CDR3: TGCGCCAGCAGCGTGTTCCCGGACGTCTTGTTCCACGAGCAGTACTTC. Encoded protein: CASSVFPDVLFHEQYF.

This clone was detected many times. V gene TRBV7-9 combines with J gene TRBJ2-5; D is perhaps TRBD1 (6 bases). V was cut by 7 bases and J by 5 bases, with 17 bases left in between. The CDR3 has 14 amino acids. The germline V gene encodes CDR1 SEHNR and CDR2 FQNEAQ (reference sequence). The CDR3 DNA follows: TGTGCCAGCACCACACAGGGATGGGGTGAGACCCAGTACTTC. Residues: CASTTQGWGETQYF.

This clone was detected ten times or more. CDR3 nucleotides: TGTGCCTGGAGCGGGGACAGCATGAACACTGAAGCTTTCTTT. It translates to CAWSGDSMNTEAFF. This chain links TRBV30 with TRBJ1-1, with 7 bases that match TRBD1. Germline V gives CDR1 GTSNPN, CDR2 SVGIG (reference sequence). V lost 3 bases, J lost 0 bases, and 4 bases stayed unmatched. The CDR3 contains 14 residues.

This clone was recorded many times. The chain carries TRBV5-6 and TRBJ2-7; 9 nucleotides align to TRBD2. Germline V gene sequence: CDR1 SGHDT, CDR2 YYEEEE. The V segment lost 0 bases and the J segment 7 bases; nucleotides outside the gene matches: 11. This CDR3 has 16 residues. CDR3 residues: CASSLAAGGGGREQYF. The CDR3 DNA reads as TGTGCCAGCAGCTTGGCGGCGGGAGGGGGAGGTCGTGAGCAGTACTTC.

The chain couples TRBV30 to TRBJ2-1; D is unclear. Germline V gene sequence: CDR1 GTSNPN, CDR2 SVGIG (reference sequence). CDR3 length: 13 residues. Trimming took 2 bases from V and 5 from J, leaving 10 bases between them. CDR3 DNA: TGTGCCTGGAGTCCGCCCCCTGACAATGAGCAGTTCTTC. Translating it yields CAWSPPPDNEQFF.

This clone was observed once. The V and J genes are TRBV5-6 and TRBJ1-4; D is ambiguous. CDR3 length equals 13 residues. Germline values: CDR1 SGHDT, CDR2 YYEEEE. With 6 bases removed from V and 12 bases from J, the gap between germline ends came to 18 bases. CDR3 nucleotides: TGTGCCAGCACCATCGGACCCTGGGGTGAACTGTTTTTT. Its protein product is CASTIGPWGELFF.

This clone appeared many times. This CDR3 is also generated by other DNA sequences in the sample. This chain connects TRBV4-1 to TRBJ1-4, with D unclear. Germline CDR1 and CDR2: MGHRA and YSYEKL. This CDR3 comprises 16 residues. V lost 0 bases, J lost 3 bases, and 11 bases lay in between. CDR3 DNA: TGCGCCAGCAGCCAAGATCGAGGGTTATCTAATGAAAAACTGTTTTTT. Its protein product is CASSQDRGLSNEKLFF.

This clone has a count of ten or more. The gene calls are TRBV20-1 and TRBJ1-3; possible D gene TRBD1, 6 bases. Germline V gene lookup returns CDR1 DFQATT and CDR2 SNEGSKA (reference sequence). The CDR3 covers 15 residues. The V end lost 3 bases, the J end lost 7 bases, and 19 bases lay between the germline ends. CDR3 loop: CSASPPDRSRNTIYF. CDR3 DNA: TGCAGTGCTAGCCCCCCGGACAGATCCCGGAACACCATATATTTT.

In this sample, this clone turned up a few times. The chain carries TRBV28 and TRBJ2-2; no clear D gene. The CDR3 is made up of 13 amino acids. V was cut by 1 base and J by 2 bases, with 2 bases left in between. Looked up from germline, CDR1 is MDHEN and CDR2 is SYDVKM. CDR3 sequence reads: CASSLYNTGELFF. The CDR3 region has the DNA TGTGCCAGCAGTTTATATAACACCGGGGAGCTGTTTTTT.

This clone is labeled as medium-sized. CDR3 DNA sequence: TGTGCCAGCAGTTCACGACTAGCGGGGGGCCACGAGCAGTACTTC. This encodes CASSSRLAGGHEQYF. V and J are TRBV28 and TRBJ2-7; the match to TRBD2 covers 13 bases. This CDR3 is 15 amino acids long. Germline V gives CDR1 MDHEN, CDR2 SYDVKM. V shed 4 bases and J 5 bases; nucleotides not matched to a gene: 5.

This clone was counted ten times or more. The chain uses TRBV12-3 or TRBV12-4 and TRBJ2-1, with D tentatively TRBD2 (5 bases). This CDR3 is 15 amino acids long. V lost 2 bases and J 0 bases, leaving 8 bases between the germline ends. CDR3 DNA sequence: TGTGCCAGCAGTTTACGAGGGAACTCCTACAATGAGCAGTTCTTC. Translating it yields CASSLRGNSYNEQFF.

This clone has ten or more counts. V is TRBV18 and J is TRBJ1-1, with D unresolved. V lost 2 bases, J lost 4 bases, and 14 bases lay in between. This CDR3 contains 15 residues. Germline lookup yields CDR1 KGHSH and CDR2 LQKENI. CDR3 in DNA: TGTGCCAGCTCACCATATCCGGTTGAGACCACTGAAGCTTTCTTT. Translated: CASSPYPVETTEAFF.

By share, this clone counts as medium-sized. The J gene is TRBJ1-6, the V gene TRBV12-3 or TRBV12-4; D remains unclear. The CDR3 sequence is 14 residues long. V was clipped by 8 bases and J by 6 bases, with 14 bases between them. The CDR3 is CASSGFFGNSPLHF. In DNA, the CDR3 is TGTGCCAGCTCCGGTTTTTTCGGTAATTCACCCCTCCACTTT.

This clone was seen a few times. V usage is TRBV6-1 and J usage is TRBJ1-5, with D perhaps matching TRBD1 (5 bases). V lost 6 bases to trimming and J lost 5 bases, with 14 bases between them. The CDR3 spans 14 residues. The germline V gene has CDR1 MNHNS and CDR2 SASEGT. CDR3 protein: CASSRGTGDQPQHF. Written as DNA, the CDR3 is TGTGCCAGCAGCCGCGGGACCGGGGATCAGCCCCAGCATTTT.

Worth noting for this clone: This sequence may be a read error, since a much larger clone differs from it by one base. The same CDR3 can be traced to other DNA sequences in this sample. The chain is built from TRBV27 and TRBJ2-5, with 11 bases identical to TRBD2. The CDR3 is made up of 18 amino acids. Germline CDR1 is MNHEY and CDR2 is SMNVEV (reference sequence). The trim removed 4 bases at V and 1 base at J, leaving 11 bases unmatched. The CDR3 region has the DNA TGTGCCAGCAGTTCCGGGCTAGCGGGAGGTCCTGGCCAAGAGACCCAGTACTTC. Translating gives CASSSGLAGGPGQETQYF.

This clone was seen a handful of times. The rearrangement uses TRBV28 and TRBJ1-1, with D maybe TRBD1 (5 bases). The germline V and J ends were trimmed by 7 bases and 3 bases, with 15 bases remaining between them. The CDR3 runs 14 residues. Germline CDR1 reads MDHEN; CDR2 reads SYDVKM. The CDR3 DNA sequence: TGTGCCAGCACCGGGGCAGGGACGTACACTGAAGCTTTCTTT. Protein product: CASTGAGTYTEAFF.

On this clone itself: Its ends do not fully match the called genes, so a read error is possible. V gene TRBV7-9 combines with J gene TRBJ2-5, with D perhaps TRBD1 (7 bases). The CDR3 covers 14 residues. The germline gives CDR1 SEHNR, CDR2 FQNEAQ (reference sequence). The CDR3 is CASMRGQTQDTQYF. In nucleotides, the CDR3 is TGTGCCAGCATGCGGGGACAGACCCAAGATACCCAGTACTTC.

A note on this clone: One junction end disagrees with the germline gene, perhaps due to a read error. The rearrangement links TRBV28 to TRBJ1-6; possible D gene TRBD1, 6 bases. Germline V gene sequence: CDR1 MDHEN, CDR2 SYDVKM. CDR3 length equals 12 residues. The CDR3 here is CVSGGGSSPIHF. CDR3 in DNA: TGTGTCAGCGGTGGGGGCAGTTCACCCATCCACTTT. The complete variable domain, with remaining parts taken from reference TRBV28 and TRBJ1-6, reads DVKVTQSSRYLVKRTGEKVFLECVQDMDHENMFWYRQDPGLGLRLIYFSYDVKMKEKGDIPEGYSVSREKKERFSLILESASTNQTSMYLCVSGGGSSPIHFGNGTRLTVT.

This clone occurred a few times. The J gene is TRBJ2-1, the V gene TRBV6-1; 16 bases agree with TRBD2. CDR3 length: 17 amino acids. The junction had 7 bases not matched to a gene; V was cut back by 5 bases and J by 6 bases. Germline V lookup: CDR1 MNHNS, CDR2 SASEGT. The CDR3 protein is CASSHLGLAGGSNEQFF. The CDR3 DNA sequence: TGTGCCAGCAGTCATCTGGGACTAGCGGGAGGGTCCAATGAGCAGTTCTTC.

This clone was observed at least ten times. The CDR3 spells CASSQVGGQWNSPLHF. The CDR3 DNA follows: TGCGCCAGCAGCCAAGTGGGGGGACAGTGGAATTCACCCCTCCACTTT. V gene TRBV4-3 combines with J gene TRBJ1-6; 7 positions agree with TRBD1. The CDR3 is 16 amino acids. Germline V CDR1 and CDR2: LGHNA, YSLEER. V dropped 1 base and J dropped 7; count of bases not matched to a gene: 7.

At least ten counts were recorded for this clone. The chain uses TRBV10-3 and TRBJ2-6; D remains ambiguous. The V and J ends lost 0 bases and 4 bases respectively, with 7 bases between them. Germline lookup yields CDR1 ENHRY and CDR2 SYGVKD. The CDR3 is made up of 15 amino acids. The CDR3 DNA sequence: TGTGCCATCAGTGAGTCGTCTGGAGGGGCCAACGTCCTGACTTTC. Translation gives CAISESSGGANVLTF.

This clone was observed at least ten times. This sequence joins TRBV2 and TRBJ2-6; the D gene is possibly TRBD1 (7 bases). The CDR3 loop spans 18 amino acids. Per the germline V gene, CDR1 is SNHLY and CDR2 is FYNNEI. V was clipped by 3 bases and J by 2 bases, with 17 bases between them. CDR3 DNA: TGTGCCAGCAGTGACGGGGGACAGAAAAGCCCTGGGGCCAACGTCCTGACTTTC. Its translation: CASSDGGQKSPGANVLTF.

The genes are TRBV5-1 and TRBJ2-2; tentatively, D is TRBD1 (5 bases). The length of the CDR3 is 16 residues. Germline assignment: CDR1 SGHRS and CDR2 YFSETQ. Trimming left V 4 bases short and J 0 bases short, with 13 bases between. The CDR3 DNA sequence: TGCGCCAGCAGCCCGCGACAGAATGCGAACACCGGGGAGCTGTTTTTT. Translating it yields CASSPRQNANTGELFF.

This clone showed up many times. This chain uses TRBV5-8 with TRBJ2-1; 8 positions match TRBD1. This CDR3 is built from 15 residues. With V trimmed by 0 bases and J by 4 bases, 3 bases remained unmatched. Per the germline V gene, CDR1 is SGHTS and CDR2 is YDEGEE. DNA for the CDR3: TGTGCCAGCAGCTTGGCAGGGGGCAGGTACAATGAGCAGTTCTTC. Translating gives CASSLAGGRYNEQFF.